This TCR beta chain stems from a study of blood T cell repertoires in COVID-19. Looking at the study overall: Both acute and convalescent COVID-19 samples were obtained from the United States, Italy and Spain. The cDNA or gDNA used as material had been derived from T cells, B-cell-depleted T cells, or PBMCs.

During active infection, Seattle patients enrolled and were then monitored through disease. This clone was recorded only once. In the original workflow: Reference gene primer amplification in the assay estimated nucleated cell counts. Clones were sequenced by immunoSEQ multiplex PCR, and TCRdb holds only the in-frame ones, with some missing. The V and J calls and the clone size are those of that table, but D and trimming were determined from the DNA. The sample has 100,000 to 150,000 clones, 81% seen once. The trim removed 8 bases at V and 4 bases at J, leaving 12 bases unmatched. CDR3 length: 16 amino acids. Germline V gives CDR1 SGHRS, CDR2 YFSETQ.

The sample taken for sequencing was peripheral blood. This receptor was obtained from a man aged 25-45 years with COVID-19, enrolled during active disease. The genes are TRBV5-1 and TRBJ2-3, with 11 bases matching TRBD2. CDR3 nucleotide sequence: TGCGCCAGTAGAATTTTAGCGGGAGGGCTTGCAGATACGCAGTATTTT. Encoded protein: CASRILAGGLADTQYF.